These T cell receptor beta chains were read from a single sample in a study of multiple sclerosis patients with progressive multifocal leukoencephalopathy. The protocol was immunoSEQ multiplex PCR, while the TCRdb copy is restricted to in-frame clones and leaves out a portion. Among over 20,000 clones listed, around 93% were seen once. The sequenced sample was PBMCs, obtained from a patient treated with natalizumab. These receptors were obtained from a man younger than 40 with multiple sclerosis. The CDR3 runs from the conserved cysteine through the conserved F or W. D genes are given only for firm matches.

TRBJ2-5 TRBD2 TRBV5-1 CASSLGLGLAGIPSTEQYF TGCGCCAGCAGCTTGGGGCTGGGTCTAGCGGGCATCCCCTCTACGGAGCAGTACTTC
TRBJ2-3 - TRBV11-2 CASSLRGAGRDTDTQYF TGTGCCAGCAGCTTACGGGGGGCGGGAAGGGACACAGATACGCAGTATTTT
TRBJ2-1 - TRBV19 CASSILFLGILIF TGTGCCAGTAGTATCTTGTTTCTTGGGATTCTAATCTTC
TRBJ2-3 - TRBV25-1 CASSLPTGVADTQYF TGTGCCAGCAGTCTCCCCACTGGAGTCGCAGATACGCAGTATTTT
TRBJ1-1 - TRBV4-3 CASSQGGPEAFF TGCGCCAGCAGCCAAGGAGGACCTGAAGCTTTCTTT
TRBJ1-2 - TRBV18 CASSGGPFYGYTF TGTGCCAGCTCGGGGGGTCCGTTTTATGGCTACACCTTC
TRBJ1-1 - TRBV6-5 CASSPFRGGAEAFF TGTGCCAGCAGTCCGTTCCGGGGAGGGGCTGAAGCTTTCTTT
TRBJ2-2 TRBD2 TRBV11-2 CASSPAGVPGELFF TGTGCCAGCAGCCCAGCGGGAGTCCCCGGGGAGCTGTTTTTT
TRBJ2-5 - TRBV5-1 CASSLSGDRPQETQYF TGCGCCAGCAGCTTGTCGGGTGACAGGCCCCAAGAGACCCAGTACTTC
TRBJ2-1 TRBD2 TRBV7-2 CASSLVSAGVGEQFF TGTGCCAGCAGCTTAGTCTCGGCGGGAGTGGGTGAGCAGTTCTTC